The subject of this entry is one TCR beta chain. As yet, its antigen is unknown. As to treatment: approximately 18 received Ad26.COV2.S at low or high dose, single or two shots; 5 received placebo; per-sample allocation not given. All samples were drawn on day 63, counting from the first vaccine or placebo injection. This specimen belongs to a study of Ad26.COV2.S vaccination and SARS-CoV-2 variants. Across the study: Once, or twice with 56 days between doses, Ad26.COV2.S was given intramuscularly. Study results and caveats: The breadth of spike-specific CD8+ and CD4+ T cell responses after vaccination was reportedly substantial.

The CDR3 length is 12 residues. In germline, CDR1 is DFQATT, CDR2 SNEGSKA (reference sequence). V was pared by 3 bases and J by 2 bases, with 7 bases between. Clones were sequenced by immunoSEQ multiplex PCR, and TCRdb holds only the in-frame ones, with some missing. Of hundreds of thousands of clones listed, over 75% are singletons. This TCR was recovered from a person aged 18-65 years who received the Ad26.COV2.S COVID-19 vaccine or a placebo. The rearrangement uses TRBV20-1 and TRBJ1-2, with D unclear. This material consisted of peripheral blood, taken in a trial of Ad26.COV2.S vaccine versus placebo. The CDR3 DNA reads as TGCAGTGCTAGTTCTGAGAACTATGGCTACACCTTC. Protein product: CSASSENYGYTF.